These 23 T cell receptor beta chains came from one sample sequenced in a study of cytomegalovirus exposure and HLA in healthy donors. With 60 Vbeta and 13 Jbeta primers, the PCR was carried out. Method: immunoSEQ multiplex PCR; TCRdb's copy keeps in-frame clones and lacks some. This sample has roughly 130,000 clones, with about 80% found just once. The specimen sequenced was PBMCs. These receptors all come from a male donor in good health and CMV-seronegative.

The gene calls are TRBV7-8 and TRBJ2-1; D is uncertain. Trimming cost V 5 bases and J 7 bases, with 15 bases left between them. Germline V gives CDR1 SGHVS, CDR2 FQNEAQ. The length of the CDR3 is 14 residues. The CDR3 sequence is CASSQVRFINEQFF. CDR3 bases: TGTGCCAGCAGCCAAGTGCGATTTATAAATGAGCAGTTCTTC.

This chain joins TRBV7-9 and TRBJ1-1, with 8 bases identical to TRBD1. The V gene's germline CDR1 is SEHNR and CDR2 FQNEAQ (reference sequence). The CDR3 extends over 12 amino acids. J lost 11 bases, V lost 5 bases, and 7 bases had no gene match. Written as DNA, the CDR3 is TGTGCCAGCAGCCAGGACAGGGTCTGGGCTTTCTTT. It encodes CASSQDRVWAFF.

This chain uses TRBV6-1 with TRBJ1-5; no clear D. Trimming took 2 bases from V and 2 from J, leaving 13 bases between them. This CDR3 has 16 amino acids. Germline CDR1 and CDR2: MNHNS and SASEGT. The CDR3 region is CASSEWRSSGNQPQHF. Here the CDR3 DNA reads TGTGCCAGCAGTGAATGGAGGAGTTCTGGCAATCAGCCCCAGCATTTT.

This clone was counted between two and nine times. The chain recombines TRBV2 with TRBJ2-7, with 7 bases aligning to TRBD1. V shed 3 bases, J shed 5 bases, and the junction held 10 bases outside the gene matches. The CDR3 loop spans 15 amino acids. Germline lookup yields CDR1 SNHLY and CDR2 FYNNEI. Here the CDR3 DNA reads TGTGCCAGCAGTGAGGGTGACAGGGCGGGCAACGAGCAGTACTTC. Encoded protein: CASSEGDRAGNEQYF.

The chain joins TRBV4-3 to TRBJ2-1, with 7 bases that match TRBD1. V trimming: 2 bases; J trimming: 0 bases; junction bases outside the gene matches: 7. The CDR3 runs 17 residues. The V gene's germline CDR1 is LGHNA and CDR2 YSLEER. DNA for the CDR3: TGCGCCAGCAGCCAACGAATACAGGGGAGCTCCTACAATGAGCAGTTCTTC. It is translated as CASSQRIQGSSYNEQFF.

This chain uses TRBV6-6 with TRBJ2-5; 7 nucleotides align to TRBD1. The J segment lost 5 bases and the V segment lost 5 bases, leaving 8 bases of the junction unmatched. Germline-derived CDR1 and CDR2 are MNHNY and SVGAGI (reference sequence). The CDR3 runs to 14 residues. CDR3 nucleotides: TGTGCCAGCAGTCGCTCGACAGGGCTGGAGACCCAGTACTTC. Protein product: CASSRSTGLETQYF.

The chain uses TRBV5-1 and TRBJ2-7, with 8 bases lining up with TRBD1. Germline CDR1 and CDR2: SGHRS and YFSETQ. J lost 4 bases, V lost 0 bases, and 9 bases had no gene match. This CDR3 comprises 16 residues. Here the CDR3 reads CASSLAAGTGLYEQYF. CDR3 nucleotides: TGCGCCAGCAGCTTGGCGGCCGGGACAGGACTTTACGAGCAGTACTTC.

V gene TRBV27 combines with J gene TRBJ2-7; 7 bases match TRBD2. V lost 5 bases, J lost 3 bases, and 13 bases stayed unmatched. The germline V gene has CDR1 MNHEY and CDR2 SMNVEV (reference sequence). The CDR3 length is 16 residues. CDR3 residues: CASSPKTSLMFYEQYF. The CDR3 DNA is TGTGCCAGCAGTCCTAAGACTAGCTTAATGTTCTACGAGCAGTACTTC.

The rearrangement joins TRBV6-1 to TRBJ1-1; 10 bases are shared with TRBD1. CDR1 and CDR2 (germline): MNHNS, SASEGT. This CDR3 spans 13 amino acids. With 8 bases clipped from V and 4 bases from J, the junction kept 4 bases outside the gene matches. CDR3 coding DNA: TGTGCCAGCTCCAGGACAGGGGGCACTGAAGCTTTCTTT. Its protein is CASSRTGGTEAFF.

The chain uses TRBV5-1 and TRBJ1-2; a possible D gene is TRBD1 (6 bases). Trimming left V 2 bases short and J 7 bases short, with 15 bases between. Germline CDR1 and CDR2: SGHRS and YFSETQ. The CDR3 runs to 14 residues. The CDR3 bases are TGCGCCAGCAGCTTAGGGGACGGGGGGCTTGGCTACACCTTC. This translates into CASSLGDGGLGYTF.

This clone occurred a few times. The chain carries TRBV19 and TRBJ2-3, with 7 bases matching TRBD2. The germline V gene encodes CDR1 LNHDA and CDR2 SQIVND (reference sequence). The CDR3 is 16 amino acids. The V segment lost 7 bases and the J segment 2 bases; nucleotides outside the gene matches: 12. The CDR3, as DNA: TGTGCCAGTACCTCTATCCTAGCGGAAGACACAGATACGCAGTATTTT. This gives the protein CASTSILAEDTDTQYF.

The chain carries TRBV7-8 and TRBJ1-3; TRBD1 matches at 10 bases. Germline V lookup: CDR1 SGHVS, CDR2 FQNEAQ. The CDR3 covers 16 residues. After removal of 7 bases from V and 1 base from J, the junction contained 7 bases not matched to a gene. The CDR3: CASKGDRGQSGNTIYF. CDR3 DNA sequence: TGTGCCAGCAAGGGGGACAGGGGCCAATCTGGAAACACCATATATTTT.

CDR3 sequence: CASGGQGLAGNNEQFF. In DNA form, the CDR3 reads TGTGCCAGCGGGGGACAGGGGCTAGCGGGGAACAATGAGCAGTTCTTC. The chain employs TRBV7-8 and TRBJ2-1; a possible D gene is TRBD1 (10 bases). CDR3 length: 16 amino acids. Between the trimmed V and J ends, which lost 8 bases and 5 bases, there was a span of 22 bases. CDR1 SGHVS and CDR2 FQNEAQ come from the germline V gene.

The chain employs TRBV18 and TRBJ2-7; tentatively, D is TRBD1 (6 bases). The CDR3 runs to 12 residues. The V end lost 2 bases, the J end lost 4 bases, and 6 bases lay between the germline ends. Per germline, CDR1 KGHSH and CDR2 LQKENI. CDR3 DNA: TGTGCCAGCTCACCAGGGACATACGAGCAGTACTTC. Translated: CASSPGTYEQYF.

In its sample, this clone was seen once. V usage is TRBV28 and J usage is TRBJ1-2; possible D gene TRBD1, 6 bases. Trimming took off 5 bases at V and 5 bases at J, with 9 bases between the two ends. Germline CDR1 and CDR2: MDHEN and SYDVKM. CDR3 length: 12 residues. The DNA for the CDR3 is TGTGCCAGCAGTCTCAGGGGATATGGCTACACCTTC. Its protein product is CASSLRGYGYTF.

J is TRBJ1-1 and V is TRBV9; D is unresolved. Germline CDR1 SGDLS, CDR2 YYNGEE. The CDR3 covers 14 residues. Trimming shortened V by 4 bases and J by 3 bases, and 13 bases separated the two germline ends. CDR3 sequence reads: CASSPSGRDTEAFF. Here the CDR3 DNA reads TGTGCCAGCAGCCCAAGCGGAAGGGACACTGAAGCTTTCTTT.

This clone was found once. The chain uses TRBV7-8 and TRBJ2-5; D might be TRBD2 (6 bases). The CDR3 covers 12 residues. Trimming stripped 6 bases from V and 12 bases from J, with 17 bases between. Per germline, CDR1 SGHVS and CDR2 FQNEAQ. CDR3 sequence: CASRPRRGEEYF. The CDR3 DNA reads TGTGCCAGCAGACCTCGGAGGGGAGAGGAGTACTTC.

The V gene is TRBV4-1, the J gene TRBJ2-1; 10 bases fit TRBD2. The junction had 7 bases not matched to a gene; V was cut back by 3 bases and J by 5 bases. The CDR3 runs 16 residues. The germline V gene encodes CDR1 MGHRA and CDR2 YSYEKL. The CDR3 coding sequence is TGCGCCAGCAGCCAGAGCCTAGCGGGGGTAAACAATGAGCAGTTCTTC. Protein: CASSQSLAGVNNEQFF.

CDR3: CASSLGLSGGASEQFF. DNA for the CDR3: TGTGCCAGCAGCTTAGGGTTGAGCGGGGGGGCCAGTGAGCAGTTCTTC. The V and J genes are TRBV7-9 and TRBJ2-1, with TRBD2 matching 10 bases. The V and J ends lost 1 base and 9 bases, in that order; junction bases with no gene match: 9. CDR1 is SEHNR, CDR2 FQNEAQ, per germline (reference sequence). This CDR3 has 16 residues.

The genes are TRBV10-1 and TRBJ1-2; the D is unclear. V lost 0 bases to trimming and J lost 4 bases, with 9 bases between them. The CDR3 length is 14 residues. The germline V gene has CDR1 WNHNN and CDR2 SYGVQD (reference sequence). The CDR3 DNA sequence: TGCGCCAGCAGTGAGTCACCCCCGAGCTATGGCTACACCTTC. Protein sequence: CASSESPPSYGYTF.

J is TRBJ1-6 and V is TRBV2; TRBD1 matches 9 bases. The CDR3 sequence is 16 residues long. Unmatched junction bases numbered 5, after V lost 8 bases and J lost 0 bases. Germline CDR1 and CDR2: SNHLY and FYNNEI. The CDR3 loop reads CASRDRASSYNSPLHF. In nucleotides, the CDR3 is TGTGCCAGCCGGGACAGGGCGAGCTCCTATAATTCACCCCTCCACTTT.

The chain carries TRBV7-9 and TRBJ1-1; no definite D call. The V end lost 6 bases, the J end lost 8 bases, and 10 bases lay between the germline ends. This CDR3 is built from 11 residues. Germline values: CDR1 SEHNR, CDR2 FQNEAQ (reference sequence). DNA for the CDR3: TGTGCCAGCAGTCCGCCCCTAGAAGCTTTCTTT. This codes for CASSPPLEAFF.

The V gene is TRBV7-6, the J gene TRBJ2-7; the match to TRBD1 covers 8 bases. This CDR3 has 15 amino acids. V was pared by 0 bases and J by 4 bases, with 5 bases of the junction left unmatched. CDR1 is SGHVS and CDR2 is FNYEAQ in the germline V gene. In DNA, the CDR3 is TGTGCCAGCAGCTTAGCCATGGACAGGGCATACGAGCAGTACTTC. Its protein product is CASSLAMDRAYEQYF.